This T cell receptor (beta chain) was observed in a study of cytomegalovirus exposure and HLA in healthy donors. Study context: Drawn from HLA-typed donors, 80 million to 100 million unique TCRs were held in an early data release. Notes on the study in general: Researchers catalogued about 160 TCR beta chains as cytomegalovirus-associated. Sequencing likely caused a cluster of highly shared sequence variants.

The study ran its PCR with 60 Vbeta and 13 Jbeta primers. The assay was immunoSEQ multiplex PCR, and TCRdb's table has in-frame clones only and misses some. The table lists under 200,000 clones, over 75% of them singletons. Germline V gene sequence: CDR1 LNHNV, CDR2 YYDKDF (reference sequence). CDR3 length equals 13 residues. V lost 8 bases and J lost 5, with 15 bases in between. A note on this clone: Its matching antigen is unknown.

Source material: PBMCs. The receptor was isolated from a woman aged 45-59 years in good health and CMV-seronegative. This chain links TRBV15 with TRBJ2-5, with D perhaps matching TRBD1 (6 bases). CDR3 nucleotide sequence: TGTGCCACCGGGGACACAGCTGCGGAGACCCAGTACTTC. Amino acid sequence: CATGDTAAETQYF.